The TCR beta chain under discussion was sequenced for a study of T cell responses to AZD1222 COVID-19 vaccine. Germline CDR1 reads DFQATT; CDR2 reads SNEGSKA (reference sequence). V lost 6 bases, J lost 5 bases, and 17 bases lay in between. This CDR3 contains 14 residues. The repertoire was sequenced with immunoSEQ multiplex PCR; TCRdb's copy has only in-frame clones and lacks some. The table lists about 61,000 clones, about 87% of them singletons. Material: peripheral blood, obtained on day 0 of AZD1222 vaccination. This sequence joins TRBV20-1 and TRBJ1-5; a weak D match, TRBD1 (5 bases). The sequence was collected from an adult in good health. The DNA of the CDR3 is TGCAGTGCAAGTCCAGCAGGGATGCATCAGCCCCAGCATTTT. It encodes CSASPAGMHQPQHF.